A selection of T cell receptor beta chains follows, all from one sample in a study of cytomegalovirus exposure and HLA in healthy donors. TCRdb keeps only in-frame clones here, not all; method: immunoSEQ multiplex PCR. This sample has 200,000 or so clones, with approximately 80% found just once. The material sequenced was PBMCs. The receptors stem from a woman in her 30s in good health and CMV-seropositive. CDR3s include the opening cysteine and the closing phenylalanine or tryptophan. A D gene is named only where the DNA matches it firmly. Only some rows state a clone size, as once, few, many or a class for expanded clones.

-	TRBJ2-1	TRBV10-3	TRBD2	TGTGCCATCAGTGAGCGGCTAGCGGGAGGGAACAATGAGCAGTTCTTC	CAISERLAGGNNEQFF
-	TRBJ1-6	TRBV7-9	-	TGTGCCAGCAGCTTAACAGGATATAATTCACCCCTCCACTTT	CASSLTGYNSPLHF
-	TRBJ2-3	TRBV7-6	-	TGTGCCAGCAGCCACGGCGGGATCACAGATACGCAGTATTTT	CASSHGGITDTQYF
-	TRBJ1-2	TRBV5-5	-	TGTGCCAGCGGAGGGAACTATGGCTACACCTTC	CASGGNYGYTF
few	TRBJ2-1	TRBV6-5	-	TGTGCCAGCAGCCAAGACTGGAGCTCCTACAATGAGCAGTTCTTC	CASSQDWSSYNEQFF
-	TRBJ1-1	TRBV5-6	-	TGTGCCAGCAGCCCGCCAGGGTTAGGCACTGAAGCTTTCTTT	CASSPPGLGTEAFF
-	TRBJ2-3	TRBV10-3	TRBD2	TGTGCCACCGAACAAAGACTAGCGGGGGGAGTAGAGGGACGGGATACGCAGTATTTT	CATEQRLAGGVEGRDTQYF
-	TRBJ2-1	TRBV10-3	TRBD2	TGTGCCATCAGTGCGGCTAGCGGGAGGGCCCGTCCCCGCAATGAGCAGTTCTTC	CAISAASGRARPRNEQFF
-	TRBJ1-1	TRBV19	TRBD1	TGTGCCAGTAGTACGGACAGGGTCACTGAAGCTTTCTTT	CASSTDRVTEAFF
-	TRBJ1-4	TRBV4-1	-	TGCGCCAGCAGCCACTTGACAGTTCCAACTAATGAAAAACTGTTTTTT	CASSHLTVPTNEKLFF
-	TRBJ1-1	TRBV11-2	-	TGTGCCAGCAGCTCCAGACAGACGGCGAACACTGAAGCTTTCTTT	CASSSRQTANTEAFF
-	TRBJ1-6	TRBV27	TRBD1	TGTGCCAGCAGTCCTGGACAGGGAATTAATTCACCCCTCCACTTT	CASSPGQGINSPLHF
-	TRBJ1-1	TRBV9	-	TGTGCCAGCGGCCTCACAGGATACACTGAAGCTTTCTTT	CASGLTGYTEAFF
-	TRBJ1-5	TRBV19	-	TGTGCCAGTAGCCCACCCACAGATTATAGCAATCAGCCCCAGCATTTT	CASSPPTDYSNQPQHF
-	TRBJ1-2	TRBV6-5	-	TGTGCCAGCAGTTACGGCCCGGGGGGGAGCGGCTACACCTTC	CASSYGPGGSGYTF
-	TRBJ2-5	TRBV2	TRBD2	TGTGCCAGCGGGGGGGGGACTAAGGGGAGAGAGACCCAGTACTTC	CASGGGTKGRETQYF
-	TRBJ2-3	TRBV5-1	-	TGCGCCAGCAGCTTGGGACAGACTAGCACAGATACGCAGTATTTT	CASSLGQTSTDTQYF
-	TRBJ2-2	TRBV27	-	TGTGCCAGCAGTTTCAGGGCTGGCGGGGAGCTGTTTTTT	CASSFRAGGELFF
once	TRBJ1-1	TRBV11-2	TRBD1	TGTGCCAGCAGCTTGAGGGGGACAGGGACGGGTTTCTTT	CASSLRGTGTGFF
few	TRBJ2-7	TRBV18	TRBD1	TGTGCCAGCTCAGGAGGGACAGGGCGGTACGAGCAGTACTTC	CASSGGTGRYEQYF
once	TRBJ2-4	TRBV11-2	TRBD2	TGTGCCAGCAGCTCCCTTCGCTCGGGCGGGAGTAGGAGGAACATTCAGTACTTC	CASSSLRSGGSRRNIQYF
once	TRBJ1-5	TRBV5-6	-	TGTGCCAGCAGCTTGTATGGAGGGACGGGCAATCAGCCCCAGCATTTT	CASSLYGGTGNQPQHF
-	TRBJ2-7	TRBV7-8	-	TGTGCCAGCAGCTTAGGACGCGGCAGCTCCTACGAGCAGTACTTC	CASSLGRGSSYEQYF
-	TRBJ1-6	TRBV27	-	TGTGCCAGCAGTTTAGGACTCGCTACCGGCTATAATTCACCCCTCCACTTT	CASSLGLATGYNSPLHF
-	TRBJ1-2	TRBV5-4	-	TGTGCCAGCAGCTTGGTACAGGCCAACTATGGCTACACCTTC	CASSLVQANYGYTF
few	TRBJ1-2	TRBV19	TRBD1	TGTGCCAGTAGTATTTTCCCTTCCGGACAGGGCGGCGGCTACACCTTC	CASSIFPSGQGGGYTF
-	TRBJ2-3	TRBV5-1	TRBD1	TGCGCCAGCAGCTTCGGGACAGGGGGCAGGACAGATACGCAGTATTTT	CASSFGTGGRTDTQYF
-	TRBJ1-1	TRBV5-4	TRBD1	TGTGCCAGCAGCTTACGGGGACAGGGGAACACTGAAGCTTTCTTT	CASSLRGQGNTEAFF
-	TRBJ2-3	TRBV4-1	TRBD2	TGCGCCAGCAGCCAAGACAAGACTAGCGGGAGGCTAGGCACAGATACGCAGTATTTT	CASSQDKTSGRLGTDTQYF
once	TRBJ2-1	TRBV29-1	-	TGCAGCGTTGACCTTGGCCCCTCCTACAATGAGCAGTTCTTC	CSVDLGPSYNEQFF
-	TRBJ2-7	TRBV6-1	TRBD2	TGTGCCAGCAGTGAAGAAGGGCTAGCGGGGGCCTACGAGCAGTACTTC	CASSEEGLAGAYEQYF
once	TRBJ1-1	TRBV28	TRBD1	TGTGCCAGCAGTTTCGGAAGGGGGCCCGAGGGAGCTGAAGCTTTCTTT	CASSFGRGPEGAEAFF